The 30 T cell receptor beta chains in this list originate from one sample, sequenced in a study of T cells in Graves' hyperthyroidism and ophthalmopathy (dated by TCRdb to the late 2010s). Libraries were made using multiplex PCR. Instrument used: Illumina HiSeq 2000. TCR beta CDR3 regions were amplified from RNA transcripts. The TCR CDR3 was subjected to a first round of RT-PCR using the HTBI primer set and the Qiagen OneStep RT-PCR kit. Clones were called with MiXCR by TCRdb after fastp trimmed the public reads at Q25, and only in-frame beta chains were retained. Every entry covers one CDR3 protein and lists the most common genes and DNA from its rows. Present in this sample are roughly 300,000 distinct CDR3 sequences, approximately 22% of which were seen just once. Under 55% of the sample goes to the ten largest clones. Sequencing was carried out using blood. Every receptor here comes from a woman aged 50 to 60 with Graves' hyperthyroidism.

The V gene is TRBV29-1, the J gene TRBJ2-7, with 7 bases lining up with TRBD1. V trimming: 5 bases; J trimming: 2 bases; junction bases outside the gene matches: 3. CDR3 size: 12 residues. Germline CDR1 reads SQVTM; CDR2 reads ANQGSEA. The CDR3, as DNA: TGCAGCGTTAGGGGGCTAGCCTACGAGCAGTACTTC. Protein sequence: CSVRGLAYEQYF.

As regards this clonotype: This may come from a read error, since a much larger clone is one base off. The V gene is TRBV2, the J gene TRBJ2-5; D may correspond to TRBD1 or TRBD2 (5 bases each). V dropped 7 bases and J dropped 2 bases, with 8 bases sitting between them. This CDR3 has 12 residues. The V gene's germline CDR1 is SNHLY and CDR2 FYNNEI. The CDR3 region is CASKGEQETQYF. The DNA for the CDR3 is TGTGCCAGCAAAGGGGAGCAAGAGACCCAGTACTTC.

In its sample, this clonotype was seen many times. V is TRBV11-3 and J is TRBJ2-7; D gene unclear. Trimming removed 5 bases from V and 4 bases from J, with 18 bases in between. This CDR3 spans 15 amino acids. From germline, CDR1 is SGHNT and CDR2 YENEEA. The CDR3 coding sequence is TGTGCCAGCAGCAGGTCCGGGCAAGGACGTTACGAGCAGTACTTC. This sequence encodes CASSRSGQGRYEQYF.

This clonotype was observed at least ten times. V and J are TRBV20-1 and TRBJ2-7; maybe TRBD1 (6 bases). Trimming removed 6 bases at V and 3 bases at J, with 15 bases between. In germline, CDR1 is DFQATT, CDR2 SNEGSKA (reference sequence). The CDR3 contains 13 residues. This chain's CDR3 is CSANRDKGYEQYF. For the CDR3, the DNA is TGCAGTGCGAACCGGGACAAAGGCTACGAGCAGTACTTC.

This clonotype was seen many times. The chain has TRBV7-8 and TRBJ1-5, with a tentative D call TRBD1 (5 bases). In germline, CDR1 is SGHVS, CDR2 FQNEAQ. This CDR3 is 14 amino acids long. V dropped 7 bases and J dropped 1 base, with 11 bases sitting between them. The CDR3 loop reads CASTRYRSNQPQHF. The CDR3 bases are TGTGCCAGCACCCGCTACAGGAGCAATCAGCCCCAGCATTTT.

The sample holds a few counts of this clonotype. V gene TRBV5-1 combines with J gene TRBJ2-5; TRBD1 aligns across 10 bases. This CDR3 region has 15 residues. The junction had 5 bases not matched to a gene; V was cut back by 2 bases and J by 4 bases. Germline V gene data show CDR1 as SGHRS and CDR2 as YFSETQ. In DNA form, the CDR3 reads TGCGCCAGCAGCTTCGGGACAGGGGAAGGAGAGACCCAGTACTTC. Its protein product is CASSFGTGEGETQYF.

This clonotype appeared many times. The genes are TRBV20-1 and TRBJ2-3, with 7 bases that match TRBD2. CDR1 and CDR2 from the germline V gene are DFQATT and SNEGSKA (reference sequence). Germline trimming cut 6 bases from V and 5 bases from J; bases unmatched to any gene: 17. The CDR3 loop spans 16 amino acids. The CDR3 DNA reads TGCAGTGCCAACACGGTCATGGGAGGGCCCCAAGATACGCAGTATTTT. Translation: CSANTVMGGPQDTQYF.

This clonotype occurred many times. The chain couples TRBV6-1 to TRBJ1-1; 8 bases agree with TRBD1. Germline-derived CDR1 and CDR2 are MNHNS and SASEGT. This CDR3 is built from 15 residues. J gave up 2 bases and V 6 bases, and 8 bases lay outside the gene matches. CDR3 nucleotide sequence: TGTGCCAGCAGAGAAAACAGGGGGACCAACACTGAAGCTTTCTTT. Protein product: CASRENRGTNTEAFF.

The CDR3 spells CASSLLLGSTGELFF. The CDR3 region has the DNA TGTGCCAGCAGCTTACTTCTAGGGTCCACCGGGGAGCTGTTTTTT. The chain is built from TRBV9 and TRBJ2-2, with D unresolved. The CDR3 is 15 amino acids. The germline V gene has CDR1 SGDLS and CDR2 YYNGEE. The ends were cut back, 4 bases at V and 4 bases at J, with 14 bases in the middle.

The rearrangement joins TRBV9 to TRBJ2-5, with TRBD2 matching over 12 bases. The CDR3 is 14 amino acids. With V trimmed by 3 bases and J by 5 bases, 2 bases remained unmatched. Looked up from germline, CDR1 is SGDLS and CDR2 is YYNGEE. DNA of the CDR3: TGTGCCAGCAGCGCCGGGACTAGCGGGGAGACCCAGTACTTC. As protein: CASSAGTSGETQYF. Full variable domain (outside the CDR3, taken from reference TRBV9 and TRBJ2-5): DSGVTQTPKHLITATGQRVTLRCSPRSGDLSVYWYQQSLDQGLQFLIQYYNGEERAKGNILERFSAQQFPDLHSELNLSSLELGDSALYFCASSAGTSGETQYFGPGTRLLVL.

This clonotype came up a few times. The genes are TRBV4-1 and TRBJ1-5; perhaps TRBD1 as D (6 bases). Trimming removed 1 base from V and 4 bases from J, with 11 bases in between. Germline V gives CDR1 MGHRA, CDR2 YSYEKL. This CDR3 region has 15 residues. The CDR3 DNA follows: TGCGCCAGCAGCCAAGGGGGGGGCCGGAATCAGCCCCAGCATTTT. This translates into CASSQGGGRNQPQHF.

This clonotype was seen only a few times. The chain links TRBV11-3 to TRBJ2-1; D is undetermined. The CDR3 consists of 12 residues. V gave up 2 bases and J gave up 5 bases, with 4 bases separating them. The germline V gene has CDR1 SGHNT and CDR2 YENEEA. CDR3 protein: CASSLRHNEQFF. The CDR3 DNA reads TGTGCCAGCAGCTTACGCCACAATGAGCAGTTCTTC.

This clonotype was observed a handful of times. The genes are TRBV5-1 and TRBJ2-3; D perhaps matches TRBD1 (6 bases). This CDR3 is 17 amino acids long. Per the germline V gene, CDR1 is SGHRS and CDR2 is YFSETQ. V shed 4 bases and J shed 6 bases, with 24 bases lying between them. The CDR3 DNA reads TGCGCCAGCAGCAACACCGGGACACGCACTAGGGGGGATACGCAGTATTTT. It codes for CASSNTGTRTRGDTQYF.

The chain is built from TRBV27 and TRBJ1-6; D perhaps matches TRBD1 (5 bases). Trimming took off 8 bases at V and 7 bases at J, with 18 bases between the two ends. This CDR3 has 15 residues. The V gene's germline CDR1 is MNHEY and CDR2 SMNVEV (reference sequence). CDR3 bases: TGTGCCAGCCTCCCCCGGGGGGGTGGGAATTCACCCCTCCACTTT. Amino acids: CASLPRGGGNSPLHF.

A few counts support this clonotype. CDR3 DNA sequence: TGTGCCAGCAGTTACTCGAGATCTTCTAGCACAGATACGCAGTATTTT. Encoded protein: CASSYSRSSSTDTQYF. The chain combines TRBV6-2 or TRBV6-3 with TRBJ2-3; D is ambiguous. There are 16 residues in the CDR3. V was trimmed by 0 bases and J by 0 bases, leaving 10 bases between them. Germline assignment: CDR1 MNHEY and CDR2 SVGEGT.

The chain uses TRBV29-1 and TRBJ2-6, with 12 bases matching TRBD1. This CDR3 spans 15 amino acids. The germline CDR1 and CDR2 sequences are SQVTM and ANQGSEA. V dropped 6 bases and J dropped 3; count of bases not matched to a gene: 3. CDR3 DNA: TGCAGCGTGGGACAGGGGGCAGTTGGGGCCAACGTCCTGACTTTC. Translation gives CSVGQGAVGANVLTF. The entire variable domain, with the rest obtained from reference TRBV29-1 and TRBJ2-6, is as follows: SAVISQKPSRDICQRGTSLTIQCQVDSQVTMMFWYRQQPGQSLTLIATANQGSEATYESGFVIDKFPISRPNLTFSTLTVSNMSPEDSSIYLCSVGQGAVGANVLTFGAGSRLTVL.

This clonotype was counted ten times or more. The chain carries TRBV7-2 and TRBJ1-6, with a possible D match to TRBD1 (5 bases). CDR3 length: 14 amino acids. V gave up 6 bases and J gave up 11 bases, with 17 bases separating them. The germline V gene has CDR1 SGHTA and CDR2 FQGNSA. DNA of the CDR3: TGTGCCAGCAGGAGACAGAAGAGTGGGGCACCCCTCCACTTT. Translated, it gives CASRRQKSGAPLHF. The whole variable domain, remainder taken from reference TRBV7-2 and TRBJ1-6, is GAGVSQSPSNKVTEKGKDVELRCDPISGHTALYWYRQSLGQGLEFLIYFQGNSAPDKSGLPSDRFSAERTGGSVSTLTIQRTQQEDSAVYLCASRRQKSGAPLHFGNGTRLTVT.

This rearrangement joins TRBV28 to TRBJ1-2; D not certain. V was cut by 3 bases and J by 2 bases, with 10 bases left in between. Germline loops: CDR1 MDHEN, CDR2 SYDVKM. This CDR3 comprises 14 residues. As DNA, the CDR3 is TGTGCCAGCAGTTTCTGGGATCGGAACTATGGCTACACCTTC. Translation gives CASSFWDRNYGYTF.

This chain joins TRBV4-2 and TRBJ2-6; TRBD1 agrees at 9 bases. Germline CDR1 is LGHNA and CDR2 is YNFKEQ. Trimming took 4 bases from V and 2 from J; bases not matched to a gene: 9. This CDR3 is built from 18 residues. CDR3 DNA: TGTGCCAGCAGCCTCACAGGGGGCATTCATACTGGGGCCAACGTCCTGACTTTC. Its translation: CASSLTGGIHTGANVLTF.

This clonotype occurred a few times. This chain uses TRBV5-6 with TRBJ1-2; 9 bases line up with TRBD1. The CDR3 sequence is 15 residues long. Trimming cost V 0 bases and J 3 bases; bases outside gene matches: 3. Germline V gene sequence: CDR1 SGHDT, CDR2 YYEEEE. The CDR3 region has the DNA TGTGCCAGCAGCTTGGTGGACAGGGGAGACTATGGCTACACCTTC. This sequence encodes CASSLVDRGDYGYTF.

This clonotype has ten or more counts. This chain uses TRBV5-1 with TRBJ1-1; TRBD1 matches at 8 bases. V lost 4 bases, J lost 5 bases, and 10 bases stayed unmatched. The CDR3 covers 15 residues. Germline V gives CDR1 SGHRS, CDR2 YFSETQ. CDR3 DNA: TGCGCCAGCAGCCCTGTTGGAACAGGGGGGACTGAAGCTTTCTTT. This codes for CASSPVGTGGTEAFF.

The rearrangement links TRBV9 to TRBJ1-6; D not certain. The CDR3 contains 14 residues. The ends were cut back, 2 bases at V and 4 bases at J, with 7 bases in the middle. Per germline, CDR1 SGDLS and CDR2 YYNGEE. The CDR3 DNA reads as TGTGCCAGCAGCGTCAACAGTTATAATTCACCCCTCCACTTT. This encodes CASSVNSYNSPLHF.

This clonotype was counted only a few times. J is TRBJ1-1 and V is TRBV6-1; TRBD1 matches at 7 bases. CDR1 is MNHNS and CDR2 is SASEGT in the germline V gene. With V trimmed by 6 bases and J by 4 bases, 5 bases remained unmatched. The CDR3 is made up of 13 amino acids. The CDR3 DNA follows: TGTGCCAGCAGGGTCGCAGGGGGCACTGAAGCTTTCTTT. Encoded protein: CASRVAGGTEAFF.

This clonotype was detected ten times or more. The CDR3 protein is CASSETGVGGYTF. CDR3 coding DNA: TGCGCCAGCAGCGAGACAGGGGTGGGTGGCTACACCTTC. V is TRBV4-1 and J is TRBJ1-2; 8 bases are a match to TRBD1. The CDR3 totals 13 residues. V dropped 5 bases and J dropped 7; count of bases not matched to a gene: 6. Germline values: CDR1 MGHRA, CDR2 YSYEKL.

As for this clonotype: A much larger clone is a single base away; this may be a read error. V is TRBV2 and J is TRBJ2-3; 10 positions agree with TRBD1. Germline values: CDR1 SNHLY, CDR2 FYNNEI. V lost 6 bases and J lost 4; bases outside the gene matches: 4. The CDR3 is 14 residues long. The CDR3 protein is CASRTGGRADTQYF. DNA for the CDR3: TGTGCCAGCAGGACAGGGGGCAGGGCAGATACGCAGTATTTT.

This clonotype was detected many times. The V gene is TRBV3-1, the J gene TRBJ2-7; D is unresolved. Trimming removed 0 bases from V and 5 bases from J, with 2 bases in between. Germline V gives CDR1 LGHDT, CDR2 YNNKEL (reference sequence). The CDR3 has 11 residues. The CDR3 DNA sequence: TGTGCCAGCAGCCAAGACGACGAGCAGTACTTC. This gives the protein CASSQDDEQYF.

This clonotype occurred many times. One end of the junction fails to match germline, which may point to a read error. CDR3 sequence: CASSPPLDPQYF. CDR3 coding DNA: TGTGCCAGCAGCCCTCCTCTAGATCCGCAGTATTTT. This chain uses TRBV6-1 with TRBJ2-3, with unresolved D. Germline V gives CDR1 MNHNS, CDR2 SASEGT. The CDR3 is 12 residues long.

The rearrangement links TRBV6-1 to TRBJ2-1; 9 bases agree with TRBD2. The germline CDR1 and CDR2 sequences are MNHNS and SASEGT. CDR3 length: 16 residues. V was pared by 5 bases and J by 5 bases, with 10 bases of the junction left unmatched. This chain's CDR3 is CASSRGTSSSHNEQFF. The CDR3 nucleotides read TGTGCCAGCAGTAGAGGGACTAGCAGTTCCCACAATGAGCAGTTCTTC.

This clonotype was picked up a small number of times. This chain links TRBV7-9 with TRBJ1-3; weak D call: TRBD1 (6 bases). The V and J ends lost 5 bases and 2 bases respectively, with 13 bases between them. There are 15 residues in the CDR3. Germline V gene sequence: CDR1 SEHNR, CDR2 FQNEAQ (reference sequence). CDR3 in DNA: TGTGCCAGCAGCCCCAACAGGGTCGCTGGAAACACCATATATTTT. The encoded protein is CASSPNRVAGNTIYF.

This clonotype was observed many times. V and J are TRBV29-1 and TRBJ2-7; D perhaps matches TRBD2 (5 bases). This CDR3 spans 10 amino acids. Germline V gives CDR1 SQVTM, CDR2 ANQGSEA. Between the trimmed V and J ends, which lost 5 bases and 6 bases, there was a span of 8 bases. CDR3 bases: TGCAGCGTTCTAGGGAGCGAGCAGTACTTC. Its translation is CSVLGSEQYF.